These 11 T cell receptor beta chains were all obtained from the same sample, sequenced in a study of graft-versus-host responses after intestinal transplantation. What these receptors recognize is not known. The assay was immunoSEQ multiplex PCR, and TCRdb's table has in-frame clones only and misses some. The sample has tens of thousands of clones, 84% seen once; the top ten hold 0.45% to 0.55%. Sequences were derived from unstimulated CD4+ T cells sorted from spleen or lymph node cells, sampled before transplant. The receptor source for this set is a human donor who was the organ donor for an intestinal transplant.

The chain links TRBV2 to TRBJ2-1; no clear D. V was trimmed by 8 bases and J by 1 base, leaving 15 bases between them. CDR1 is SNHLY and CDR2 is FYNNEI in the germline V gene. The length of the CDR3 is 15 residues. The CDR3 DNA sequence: TGTGCCAGCTCTGGTAACAGCCTTTCCTACAATGAGCAGTTCTTC. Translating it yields CASSGNSLSYNEQFF. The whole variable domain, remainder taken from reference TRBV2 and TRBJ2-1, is EPEVTQTPSHQVTQMGQEVILRCVPISNHLYFYWYRQILGQKVEFLVSFYNNEISEKSEIFDDQFSVERPDGSNFTLKIRSTKLEDSAMYFCASSGNSLSYNEQFFGPGTRLTVL.

The CDR3 bases are TGTGCCAGCAGCCCGAACGTAGGGATGACGGATACGCAGTATTTT. Protein: CASSPNVGMTDTQYF. The chain carries TRBV9 and TRBJ2-3; unclear D gene. Trimming shortened V by 4 bases and J by 6 bases, and 18 bases separated the two germline ends. CDR1 is SGDLS, CDR2 YYNGEE, per germline. This CDR3 spans 15 amino acids. Complete variable domain (other parts from reference TRBV9 and TRBJ2-3): DSGVTQTPKHLITATGQRVTLRCSPRSGDLSVYWYQQSLDQGLQFLIQYYNGEERAKGNILERFSAQQFPDLHSELNLSSLELGDSALYFCASSPNVGMTDTQYFGPGTRLTVL.

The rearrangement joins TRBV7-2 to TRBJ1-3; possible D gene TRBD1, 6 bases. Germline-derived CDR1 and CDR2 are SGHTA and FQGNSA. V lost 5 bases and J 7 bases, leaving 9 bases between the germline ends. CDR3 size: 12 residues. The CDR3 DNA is TGTGCCAGCAGCCGCCAGGGGAACACCATATATTTT. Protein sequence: CASSRQGNTIYF.

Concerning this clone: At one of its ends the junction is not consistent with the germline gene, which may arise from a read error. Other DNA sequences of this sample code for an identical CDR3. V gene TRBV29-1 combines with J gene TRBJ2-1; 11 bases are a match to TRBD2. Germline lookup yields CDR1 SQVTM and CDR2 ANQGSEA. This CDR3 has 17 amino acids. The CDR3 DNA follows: TGTAGCGTTGAAATAGAACTAGCGGGAGTCTCCTACAATGAGCAGTTCTTC. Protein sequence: CSVEIELAGVSYNEQFF.

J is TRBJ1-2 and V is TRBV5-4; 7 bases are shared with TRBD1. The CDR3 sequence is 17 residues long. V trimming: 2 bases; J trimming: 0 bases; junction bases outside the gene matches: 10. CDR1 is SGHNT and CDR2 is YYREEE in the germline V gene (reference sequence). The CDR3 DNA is TGTGCCAGCAGCTTTGGACAGGAGAGACTTTCTAACTATGGCTACACCTTC. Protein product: CASSFGQERLSNYGYTF.

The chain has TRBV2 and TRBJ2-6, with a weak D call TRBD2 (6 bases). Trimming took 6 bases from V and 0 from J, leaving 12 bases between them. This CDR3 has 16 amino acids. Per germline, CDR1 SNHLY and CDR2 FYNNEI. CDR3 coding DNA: TGTGCCAGCAGGGCGGGACCAAACTCTGGGGCCAACGTCCTGACTTTC. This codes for CASRAGPNSGANVLTF.

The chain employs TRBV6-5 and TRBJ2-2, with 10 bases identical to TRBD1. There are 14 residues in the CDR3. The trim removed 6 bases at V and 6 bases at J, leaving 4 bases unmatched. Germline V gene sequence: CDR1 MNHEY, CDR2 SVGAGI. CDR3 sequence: CASRFGQGAGELFF. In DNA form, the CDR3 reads TGTGCCAGCAGATTCGGACAGGGGGCCGGGGAGCTGTTTTTT.

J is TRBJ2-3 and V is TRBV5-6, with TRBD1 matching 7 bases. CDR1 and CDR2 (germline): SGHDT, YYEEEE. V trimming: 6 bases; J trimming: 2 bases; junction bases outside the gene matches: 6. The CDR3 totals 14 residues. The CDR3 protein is CASNKQGHTDTQYF. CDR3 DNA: TGTGCCAGCAACAAACAGGGGCACACAGATACGCAGTATTTT.

CDR3 sequence reads: CASSPNGGSTDTQYF. The CDR3 DNA follows: TGTGCCAGCTCACCAAACGGCGGGAGCACAGATACGCAGTATTTT. V and J are TRBV18 and TRBJ2-3, with D possibly matching TRBD2 (5 bases). This CDR3 has 15 residues. V lost 2 bases and J 0 bases, leaving 9 bases between the germline ends. Germline V gene data show CDR1 as KGHSH and CDR2 as LQKENI.

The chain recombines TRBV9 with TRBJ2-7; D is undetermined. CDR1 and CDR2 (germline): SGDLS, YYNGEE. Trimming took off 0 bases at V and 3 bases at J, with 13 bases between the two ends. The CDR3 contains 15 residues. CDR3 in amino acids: CASSVGLRPDYEQYF. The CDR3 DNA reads TGTGCCAGCAGCGTAGGGTTGAGACCCGACTACGAGCAGTACTTC.

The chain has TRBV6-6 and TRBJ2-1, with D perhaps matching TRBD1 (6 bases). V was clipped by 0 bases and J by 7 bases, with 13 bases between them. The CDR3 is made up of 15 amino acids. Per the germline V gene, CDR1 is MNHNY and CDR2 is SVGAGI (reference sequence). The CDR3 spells CASSYSGGVGNEQFF. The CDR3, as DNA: TGTGCCAGCAGTTACTCAGGGGGAGTAGGGAATGAGCAGTTCTTC.